These 15 T cell receptor beta chains were sequenced from one sample in a study of T cell responses to AZD1222 COVID-19 vaccine (dated by TCRdb to the early 2020s). What the time point label conveys for this sample: baseline before first vaccination. Receptors were amplified or captured by the immunoSEQ multiplex PCR assay. Entries here come from immuneACCESS through TCRdb and include only in-frame sequences with V and J called. Some clones fail to appear in such tables; in the studies checked, an unresolved V gene covers under half of the shortfall, and the cause of the remainder is unknown. The sample has roughly 80,000 clones on record, roughly 80% of them singletons. The ten most abundant clones make up 2.9% of the sample. The sample here was peripheral blood, taken on day 0 of AZD1222 vaccination. The receptor set was obtained from an adult in good health.

This clone came up a few times. This sequence joins TRBV7-2 and TRBJ2-5; 13 positions agree with TRBD2. The V and J ends lost 7 bases and 7 bases, in that order; junction bases with no gene match: 12. This CDR3 contains 16 residues. The germline CDR1 and CDR2 sequences are SGHTA and FQGNSA. The CDR3 is CASTPTSGGRGGTQYF. The DNA of the CDR3 is TGTGCCAGCACCCCGACTAGCGGGGGGCGGGGCGGGACCCAGTACTTC. Complete variable domain (other parts from reference TRBV7-2 and TRBJ2-5): GAGVSQSPSNKVTEKGKDVELRCDPISGHTALYWYRQSLGQGLEFLIYFQGNSAPDKSGLPSDRFSAERTGGSVSTLTIQRTQQEDSAVYLCASTPTSGGRGGTQYFGPGTRLLVL.

V and J are TRBV15 and TRBJ2-5, with 7 bases identical to TRBD2. Germline CDR1 LNHNV, CDR2 YYDKDF (reference sequence). This CDR3 spans 16 amino acids. J gave up 3 bases and V 1 base, and 8 bases lay outside the gene matches. In DNA form, the CDR3 reads TGTGCCACCAGCAGAGCCCGGGACTACAAAGAAGAGACCCAGTACTTC. This encodes CATSRARDYKEETQYF.

This clone has just one count. The rearrangement links TRBV13 to TRBJ2-7, with D perhaps TRBD2 (5 bases). Between the trimmed V and J ends, which lost 1 base and 3 bases, there was a span of 10 bases. The CDR3 sequence is 14 residues long. CDR1 and CDR2 (germline): PRHDT, FYEKMQ (reference sequence). The CDR3 coding sequence is TGTGCCAGCAGCTTAGAGGGAGAGATCTACGAGCAGTACTTC. Translating gives CASSLEGEIYEQYF.

This chain links TRBV11-2 with TRBJ2-1; D uncertain. The germline V gene encodes CDR1 SGHAT and CDR2 FQNNGV. The CDR3 runs 17 residues. The V and J ends lost 4 bases and 0 bases respectively, with 16 bases between them. DNA for the CDR3: TGTGCCAGCAGCTCATCCAGTGGCAGGTCCTCCTACAATGAGCAGTTCTTC. This codes for CASSSSSGRSSYNEQFF.

CDR3 coding DNA: TGTGCCAGCAGCCATGCAAGCAGGGGCTACACCTTC. Residues: CASSHASRGYTF. The chain employs TRBV3-1 (or the pseudogene TRBV3-2) and TRBJ1-2, with no clear D. V lost 3 bases, J lost 8 bases, and 10 bases lay in between. The CDR3 loop spans 12 amino acids. Per the germline V gene, CDR1 is LGHDT and CDR2 is YNNKEL (reference sequence).

This clone was seen just once. The chain uses TRBV3-1 (or the pseudogene TRBV3-2) and TRBJ2-3, with TRBD2 matching over 10 bases. V lost 0 bases and J lost 2; bases outside the gene matches: 5. The CDR3 runs to 17 residues. Looked up from germline, CDR1 is LGHDT and CDR2 is YNNKEL (reference sequence). CDR3 sequence (DNA): TGTGCCAGCAGCCAAGATGGGCTAGCGGGAGCCACAGATACGCAGTATTTT. Translating gives CASSQDGLAGATDTQYF.

This clone was counted only a few times. The chain recombines TRBV7-2 with TRBJ2-7; unclear D gene. The V gene's germline CDR1 is SGHTA and CDR2 FQGNSA. V lost 3 bases, J lost 0 bases, and 6 bases lay in between. This CDR3 region has 13 residues. The CDR3 spells CASSFEFSYEQYF. For the CDR3, the DNA is TGTGCCAGCAGCTTCGAGTTCTCCTACGAGCAGTACTTC.

This sequence joins TRBV7-2 and TRBJ1-5; maybe TRBD1 (6 bases). Looked up from germline, CDR1 is SGHTA and CDR2 is FQGNSA. V shed 4 bases and J shed 4 bases, with 14 bases lying between them. CDR3 length: 15 residues. CDR3 loop: CASSWGLQGNQPQHF. The CDR3 region has the DNA TGTGCCAGCAGCTGGGGTCTACAGGGAAATCAGCCCCAGCATTTT.

The chain joins TRBV6-2 or TRBV6-3 to TRBJ2-2, with 7 nucleotides matching TRBD2. Unmatched junction bases numbered 8, after V lost 0 bases and J lost 1 base. Germline V gives CDR1 MNHEY, CDR2 SVGEGT. This CDR3 is 18 amino acids long. CDR3 in amino acids: CASSYSGRASGNTGELFF. The CDR3 DNA follows: TGTGCCAGCAGTTACTCGGGGCGGGCTAGCGGGAACACCGGGGAGCTGTTTTTT.

The chain employs TRBV28 and TRBJ1-1, with D uncertain. The CDR3 loop spans 11 amino acids. The V gene's germline CDR1 is MDHEN and CDR2 SYDVKM. With 6 bases removed from V and 5 bases from J, the gap between germline ends came to 7 bases. Written as DNA, the CDR3 is TGTGCCAGCAGCTCTAGAACTGAAGCTTTCTTT. Translating gives CASSSRTEAFF.

The chain is built from TRBV27 and TRBJ1-6; D is unresolved. There are 13 residues in the CDR3. V shed 7 bases and J shed 2 bases, with 6 bases lying between them. Per the germline V gene, CDR1 is MNHEY and CDR2 is SMNVEV (reference sequence). DNA of the CDR3: TGTGCCAGCACGGGCACCTATAATTCACCCCTCCACTTT. Its protein is CASTGTYNSPLHF.

The chain recombines TRBV19 with TRBJ1-1; TRBD1 aligns across 7 bases. J gave up 4 bases and V 6 bases, and 11 bases lay outside the gene matches. This CDR3 comprises 15 residues. Germline V gives CDR1 LNHDA, CDR2 SQIVND (reference sequence). The CDR3 spells CASRSLGGAFTEAFF. The CDR3 DNA sequence: TGTGCCAGTAGGAGCCTAGGGGGCGCGTTCACTGAAGCTTTCTTT.

This clone has a handful of counts. This chain uses TRBV6-5 with TRBJ1-5; D is ambiguous. Germline V gene lookup returns CDR1 MNHEY and CDR2 SVGAGI. The V gene lost 2 bases and the J gene lost 0 bases, with 8 bases spanning the gap. The CDR3 runs to 15 residues. The CDR3 coding sequence is TGTGCCAGCAGTTACGCGCAGGATAGCAATCAGCCCCAGCATTTT. As protein: CASSYAQDSNQPQHF.

In its sample, this clone was seen once. This chain links TRBV5-1 with TRBJ2-7; 8 nucleotides agree with TRBD2. J lost 3 bases, V lost 0 bases, and 5 bases had no gene match. Germline-derived CDR1 and CDR2 are SGHRS and YFSETQ. This CDR3 spans 15 amino acids. The CDR3 DNA is TGCGCCAGCAGCTTGGAATCGCGGGAGGACTACGAGCAGTACTTC. Amino acid sequence: CASSLESREDYEQYF.

The chain carries TRBV7-9 and TRBJ1-4; TRBD1 matches at 10 bases. This CDR3 has 18 amino acids. V dropped 5 bases and J dropped 8; count of bases not matched to a gene: 17. Germline V lookup: CDR1 SEHNR, CDR2 FQNEAQ (reference sequence). The CDR3 DNA follows: TGTGCCAGCAGCGCAACCGGGACAGGGGCTACCCGGGAAGAAAAACTGTTTTTT. Translating gives CASSATGTGATREEKLFF.